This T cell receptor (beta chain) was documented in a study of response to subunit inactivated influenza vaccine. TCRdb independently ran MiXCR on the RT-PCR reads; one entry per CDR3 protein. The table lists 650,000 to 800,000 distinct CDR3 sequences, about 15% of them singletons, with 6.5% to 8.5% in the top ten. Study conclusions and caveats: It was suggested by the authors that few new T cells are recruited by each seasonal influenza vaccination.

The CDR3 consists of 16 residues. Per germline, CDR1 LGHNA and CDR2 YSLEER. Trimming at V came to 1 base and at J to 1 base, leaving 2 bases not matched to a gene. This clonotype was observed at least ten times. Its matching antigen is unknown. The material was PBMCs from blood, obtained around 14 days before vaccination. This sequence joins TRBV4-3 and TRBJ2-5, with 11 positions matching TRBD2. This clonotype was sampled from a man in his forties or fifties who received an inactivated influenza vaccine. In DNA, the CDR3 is TGCGCCAGCAGCCAAGGACTAGCGGGGCTCCAAGAGACCCAGTACTTC. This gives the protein CASSQGLAGLQETQYF.